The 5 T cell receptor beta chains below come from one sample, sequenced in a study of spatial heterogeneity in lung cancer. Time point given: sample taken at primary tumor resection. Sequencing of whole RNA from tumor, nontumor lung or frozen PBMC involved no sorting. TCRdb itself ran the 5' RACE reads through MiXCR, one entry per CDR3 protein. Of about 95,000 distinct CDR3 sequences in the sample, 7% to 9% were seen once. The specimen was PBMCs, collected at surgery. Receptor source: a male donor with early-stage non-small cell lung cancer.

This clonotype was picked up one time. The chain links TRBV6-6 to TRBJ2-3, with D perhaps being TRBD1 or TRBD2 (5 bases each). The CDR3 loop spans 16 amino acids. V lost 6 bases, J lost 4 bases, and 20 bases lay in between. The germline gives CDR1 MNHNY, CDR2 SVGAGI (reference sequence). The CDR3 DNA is TGTGCCAGCAGACCAGCTGGGGGAAGGATCGCAGATACGCAGTATTTT. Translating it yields CASRPAGGRIADTQYF.

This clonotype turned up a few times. The CDR3 DNA reads TGTGCCAGCAGTTACTCCGCCACATCTAACACTGAAGCTTTCTTT. Translating gives CASSYSATSNTEAFF. The rearrangement uses TRBV6-5 and TRBJ1-1; D is unclear. CDR3 size: 15 residues. From germline, CDR1 is MNHEY and CDR2 SVGAGI. V lost 0 bases and J lost 2, with 10 bases in between.

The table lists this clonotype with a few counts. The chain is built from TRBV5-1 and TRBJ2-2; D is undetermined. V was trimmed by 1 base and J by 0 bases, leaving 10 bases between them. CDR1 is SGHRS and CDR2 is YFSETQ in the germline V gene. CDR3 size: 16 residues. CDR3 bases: TGCGCCAGCAGCTTGCCCGAGACGGCGAACACCGGGGAGCTGTTTTTT. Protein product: CASSLPETANTGELFF.

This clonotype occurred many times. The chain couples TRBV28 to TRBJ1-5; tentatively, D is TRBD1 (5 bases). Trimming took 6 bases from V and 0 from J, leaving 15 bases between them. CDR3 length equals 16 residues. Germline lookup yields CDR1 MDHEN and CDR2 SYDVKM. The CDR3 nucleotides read TGTGCCAGCAGCCGCCGGGGGGACTTTAGCAATCAGCCCCAGCATTTT. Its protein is CASSRRGDFSNQPQHF.

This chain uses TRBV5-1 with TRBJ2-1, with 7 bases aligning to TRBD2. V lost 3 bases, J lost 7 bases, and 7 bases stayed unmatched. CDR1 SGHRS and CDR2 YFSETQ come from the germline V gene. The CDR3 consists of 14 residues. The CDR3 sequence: CASSSRGSWNEQFF. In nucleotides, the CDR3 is TGCGCCAGCAGCTCGCGCGGGAGTTGGAATGAGCAGTTCTTC. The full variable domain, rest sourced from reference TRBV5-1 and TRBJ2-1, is KAGVTQTPRYLIKTRGQQVTLSCSPISGHRSVSWYQQTPGQGLQFLFEYFSETQRNKGNFPGRFSGRQFSNSRSEMNVSTLELGDSALYLCASSSRGSWNEQFFGPGTRLTVL.